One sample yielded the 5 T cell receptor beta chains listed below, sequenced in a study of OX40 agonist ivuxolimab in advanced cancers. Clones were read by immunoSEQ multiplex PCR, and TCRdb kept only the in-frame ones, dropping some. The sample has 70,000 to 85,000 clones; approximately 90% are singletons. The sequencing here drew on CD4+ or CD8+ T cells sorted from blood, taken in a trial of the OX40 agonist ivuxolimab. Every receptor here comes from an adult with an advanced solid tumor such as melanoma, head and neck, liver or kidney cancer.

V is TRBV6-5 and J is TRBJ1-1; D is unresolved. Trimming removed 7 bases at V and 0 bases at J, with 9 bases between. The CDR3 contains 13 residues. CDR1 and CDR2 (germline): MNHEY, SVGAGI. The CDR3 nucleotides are TGTGCCAGCAATTTCCGCATGAACACTGAAGCTTTCTTT. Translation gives CASNFRMNTEAFF.

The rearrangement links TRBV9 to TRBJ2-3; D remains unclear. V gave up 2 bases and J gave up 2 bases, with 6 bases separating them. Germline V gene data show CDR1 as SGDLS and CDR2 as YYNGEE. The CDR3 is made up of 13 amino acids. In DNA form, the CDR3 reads TGTGCCAGCAGCGTTAGTACCACAGATACGCAGTATTTT. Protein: CASSVSTTDTQYF.

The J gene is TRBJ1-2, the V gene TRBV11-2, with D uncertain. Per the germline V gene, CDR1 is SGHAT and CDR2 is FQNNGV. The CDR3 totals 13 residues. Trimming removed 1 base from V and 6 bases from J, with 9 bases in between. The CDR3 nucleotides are TGTGCCAGCAGCTTAGGGTACAGCGATGGCTACACCTTC. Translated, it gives CASSLGYSDGYTF.

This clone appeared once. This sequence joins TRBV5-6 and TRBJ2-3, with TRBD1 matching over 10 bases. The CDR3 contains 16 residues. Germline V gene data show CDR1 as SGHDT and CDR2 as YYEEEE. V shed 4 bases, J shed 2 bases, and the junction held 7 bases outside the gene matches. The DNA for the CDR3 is TGTGCCAGCAGCAAACTGACAGGGGGCTACACAGATACGCAGTATTTT. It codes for CASSKLTGGYTDTQYF.

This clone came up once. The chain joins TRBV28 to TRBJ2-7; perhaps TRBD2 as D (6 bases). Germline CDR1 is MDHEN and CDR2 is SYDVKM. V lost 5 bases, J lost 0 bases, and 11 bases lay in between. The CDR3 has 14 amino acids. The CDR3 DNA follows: TGTGCCAGCAGTACGCCGCGGGGCTCCTACGAGCAGTACTTC. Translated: CASSTPRGSYEQYF.